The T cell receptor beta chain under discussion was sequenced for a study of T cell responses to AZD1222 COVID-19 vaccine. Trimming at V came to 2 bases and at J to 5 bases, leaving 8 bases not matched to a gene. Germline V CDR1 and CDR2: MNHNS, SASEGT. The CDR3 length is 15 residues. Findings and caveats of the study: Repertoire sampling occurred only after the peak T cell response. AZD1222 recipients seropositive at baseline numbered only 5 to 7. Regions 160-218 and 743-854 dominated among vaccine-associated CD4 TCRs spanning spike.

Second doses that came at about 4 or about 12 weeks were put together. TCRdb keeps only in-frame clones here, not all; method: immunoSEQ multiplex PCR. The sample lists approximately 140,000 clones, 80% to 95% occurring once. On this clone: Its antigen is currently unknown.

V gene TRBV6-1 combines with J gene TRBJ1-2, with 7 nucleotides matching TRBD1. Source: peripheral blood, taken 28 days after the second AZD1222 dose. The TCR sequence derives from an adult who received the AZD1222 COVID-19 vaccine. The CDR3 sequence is CASSETYRDSYGYTF. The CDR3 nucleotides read TGTGCCAGCAGTGAAACGTACCGGGACAGTTATGGCTACACCTTC.